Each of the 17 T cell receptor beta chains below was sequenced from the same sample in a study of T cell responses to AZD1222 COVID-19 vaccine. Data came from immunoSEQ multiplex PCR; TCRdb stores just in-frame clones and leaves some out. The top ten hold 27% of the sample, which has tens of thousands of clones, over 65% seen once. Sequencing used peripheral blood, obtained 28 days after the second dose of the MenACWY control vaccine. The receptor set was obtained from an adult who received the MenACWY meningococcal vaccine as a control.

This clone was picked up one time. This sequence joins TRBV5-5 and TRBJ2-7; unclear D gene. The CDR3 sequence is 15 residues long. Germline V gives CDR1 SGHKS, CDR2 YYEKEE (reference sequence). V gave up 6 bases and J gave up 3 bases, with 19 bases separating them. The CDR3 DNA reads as TGTGCCAGCAACTCGGTTGTCGACGGAGACTACGAGCAGTACTTC. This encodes CASNSVVDGDYEQYF. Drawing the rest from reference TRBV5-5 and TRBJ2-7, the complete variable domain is DAGVTQSPTHLIKTRGQQVTLRCSPISGHKSVSWYQQVLGQGPQFIFQYYEKEERGRGNFPDRFSARQFPNYSSELNVNALLLGDSALYLCASNSVVDGDYEQYFGPGTRLTVT.

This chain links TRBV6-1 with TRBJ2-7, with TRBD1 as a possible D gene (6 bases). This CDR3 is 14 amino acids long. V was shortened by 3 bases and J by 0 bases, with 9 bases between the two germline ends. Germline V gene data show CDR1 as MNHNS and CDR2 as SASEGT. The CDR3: CASSDRGSSYEQYF. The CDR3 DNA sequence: TGTGCCAGCAGTGACAGGGGTAGCTCCTACGAGCAGTACTTC.

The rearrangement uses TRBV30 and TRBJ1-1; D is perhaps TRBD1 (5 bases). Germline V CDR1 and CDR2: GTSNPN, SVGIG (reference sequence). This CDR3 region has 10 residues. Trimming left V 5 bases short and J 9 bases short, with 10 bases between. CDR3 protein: CAWGGPQAFF. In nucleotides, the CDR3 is TGTGCCTGGGGGGGACCCCAAGCTTTCTTT.

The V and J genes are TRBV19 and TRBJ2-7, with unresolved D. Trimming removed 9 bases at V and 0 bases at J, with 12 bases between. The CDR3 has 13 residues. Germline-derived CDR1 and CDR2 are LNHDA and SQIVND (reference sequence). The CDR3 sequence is CARRTPISYEQYF. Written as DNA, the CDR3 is TGTGCCAGGCGGACCCCAATCTCCTACGAGCAGTACTTC.

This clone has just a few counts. CDR3 in DNA: TGTGCCAGCTCACCATTTTCAGGGGCGGATCAGCCCCAGCATTTT. This translates into CASSPFSGADQPQHF. The chain recombines TRBV18 with TRBJ1-5, with a tentative D call TRBD1 (6 bases). The V end was cut by 2 bases, the J end by 5 bases, with 13 bases between. This CDR3 comprises 15 residues. Germline V gene data show CDR1 as KGHSH and CDR2 as LQKENI.

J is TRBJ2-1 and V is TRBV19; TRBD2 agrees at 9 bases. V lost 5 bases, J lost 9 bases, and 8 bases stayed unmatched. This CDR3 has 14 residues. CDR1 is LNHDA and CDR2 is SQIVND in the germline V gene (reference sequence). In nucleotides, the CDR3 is TGTGCCAGTAGTCTGCGGGAGGGCCGCGGTGAGCAGTTCTTC. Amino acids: CASSLREGRGEQFF.

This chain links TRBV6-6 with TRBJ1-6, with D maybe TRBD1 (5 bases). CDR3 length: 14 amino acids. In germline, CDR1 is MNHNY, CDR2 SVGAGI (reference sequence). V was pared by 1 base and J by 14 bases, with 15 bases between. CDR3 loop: CASSYCRAMCSLHF. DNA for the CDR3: TGTGCCAGCAGTTACTGCAGGGCCATGTGTTCCCTCCACTTT.

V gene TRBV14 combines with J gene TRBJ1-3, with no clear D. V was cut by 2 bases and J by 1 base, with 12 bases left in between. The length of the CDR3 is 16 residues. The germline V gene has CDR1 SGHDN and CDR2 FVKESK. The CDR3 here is CASSQLSLGSGNTIYF. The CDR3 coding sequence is TGTGCCAGCAGCCAATTAAGCCTGGGGTCTGGAAACACCATATATTTT.

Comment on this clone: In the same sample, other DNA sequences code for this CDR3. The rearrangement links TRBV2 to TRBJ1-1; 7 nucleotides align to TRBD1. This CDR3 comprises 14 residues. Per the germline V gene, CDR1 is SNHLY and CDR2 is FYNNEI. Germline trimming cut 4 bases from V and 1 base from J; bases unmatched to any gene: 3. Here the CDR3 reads CASSGQGGNTEAFF. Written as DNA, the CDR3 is TGTGCCAGCAGTGGACAGGGTGGGAACACTGAAGCTTTCTTT.

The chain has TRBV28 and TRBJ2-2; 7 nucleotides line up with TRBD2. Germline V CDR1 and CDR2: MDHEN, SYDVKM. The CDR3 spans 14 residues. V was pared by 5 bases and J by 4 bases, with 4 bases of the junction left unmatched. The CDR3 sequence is CASSRAGATGELFF. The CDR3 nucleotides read TGTGCCAGCAGTCGGGCGGGAGCCACCGGGGAGCTGTTTTTT. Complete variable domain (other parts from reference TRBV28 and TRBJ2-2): DVKVTQSSRYLVKRTGEKVFLECVQDMDHENMFWYRQDPGLGLRLIYFSYDVKMKEKGDIPEGYSVSREKKERFSLILESASTNQTSMYLCASSRAGATGELFFGEGSRLTVL.

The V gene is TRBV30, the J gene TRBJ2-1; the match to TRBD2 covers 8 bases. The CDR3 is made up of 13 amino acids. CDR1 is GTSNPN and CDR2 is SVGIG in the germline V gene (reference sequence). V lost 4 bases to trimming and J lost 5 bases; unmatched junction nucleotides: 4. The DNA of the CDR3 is TGTGCCTGGACGGGAGGGGTCGACAATGAGCAGTTCTTC. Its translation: CAWTGGVDNEQFF.

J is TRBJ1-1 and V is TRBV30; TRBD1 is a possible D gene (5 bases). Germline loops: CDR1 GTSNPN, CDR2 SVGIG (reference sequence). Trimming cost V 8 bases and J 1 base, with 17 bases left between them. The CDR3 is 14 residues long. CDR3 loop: CAASLGGPNTEAFF. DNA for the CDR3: TGTGCCGCCTCCCTCGGGGGACCGAACACTGAAGCTTTCTTT.

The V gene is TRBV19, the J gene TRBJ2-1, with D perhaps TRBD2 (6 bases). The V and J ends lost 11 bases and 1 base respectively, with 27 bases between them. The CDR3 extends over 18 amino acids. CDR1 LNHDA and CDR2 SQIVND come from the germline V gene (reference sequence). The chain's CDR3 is CAASRVGTQEGSYNEQFF. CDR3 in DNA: TGTGCCGCCTCTCGGGTCGGAACTCAGGAGGGATCCTACAATGAGCAGTTCTTC.

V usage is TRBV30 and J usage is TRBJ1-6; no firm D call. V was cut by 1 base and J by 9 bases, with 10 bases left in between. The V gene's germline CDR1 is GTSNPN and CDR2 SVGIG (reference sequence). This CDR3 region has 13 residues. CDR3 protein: CAWSDGDSSPLHF. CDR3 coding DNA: TGTGCCTGGAGTGACGGGGATAGTTCACCCCTCCACTTT.

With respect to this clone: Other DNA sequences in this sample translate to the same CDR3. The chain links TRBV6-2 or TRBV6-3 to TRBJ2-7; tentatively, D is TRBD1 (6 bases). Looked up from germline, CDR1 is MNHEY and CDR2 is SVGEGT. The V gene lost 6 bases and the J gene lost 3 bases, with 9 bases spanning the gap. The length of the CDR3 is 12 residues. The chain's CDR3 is CASSPQGYEQYF. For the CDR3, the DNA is TGTGCCAGCAGCCCACAGGGCTACGAGCAGTACTTC.

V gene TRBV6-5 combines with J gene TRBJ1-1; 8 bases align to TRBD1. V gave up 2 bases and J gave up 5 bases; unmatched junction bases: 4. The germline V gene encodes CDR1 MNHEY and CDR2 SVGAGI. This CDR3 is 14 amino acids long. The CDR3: CASSYTGGGTEAFF. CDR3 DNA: TGTGCCAGCAGTTACACAGGGGGGGGGACTGAAGCTTTCTTT.

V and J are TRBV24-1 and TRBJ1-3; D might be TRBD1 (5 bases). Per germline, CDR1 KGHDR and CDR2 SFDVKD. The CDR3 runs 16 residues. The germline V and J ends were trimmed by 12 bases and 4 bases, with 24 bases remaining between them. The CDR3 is CAPTSARVLIGNTIYF. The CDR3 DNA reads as TGTGCCCCAACATCGGCCAGGGTCCTTATAGGAAACACCATATATTTT.